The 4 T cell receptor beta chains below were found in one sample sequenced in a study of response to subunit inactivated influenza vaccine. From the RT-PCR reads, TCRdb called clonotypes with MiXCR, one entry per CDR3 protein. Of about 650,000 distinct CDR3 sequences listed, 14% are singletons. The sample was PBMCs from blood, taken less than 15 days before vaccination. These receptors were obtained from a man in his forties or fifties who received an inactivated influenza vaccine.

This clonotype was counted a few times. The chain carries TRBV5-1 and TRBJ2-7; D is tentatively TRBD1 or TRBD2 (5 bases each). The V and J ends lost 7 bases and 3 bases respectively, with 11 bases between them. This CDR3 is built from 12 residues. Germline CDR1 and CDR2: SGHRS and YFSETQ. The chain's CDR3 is CASRGVYYEQYF. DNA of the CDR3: TGCGCCAGCCGAGGGGTGTACTACGAGCAGTACTTC.

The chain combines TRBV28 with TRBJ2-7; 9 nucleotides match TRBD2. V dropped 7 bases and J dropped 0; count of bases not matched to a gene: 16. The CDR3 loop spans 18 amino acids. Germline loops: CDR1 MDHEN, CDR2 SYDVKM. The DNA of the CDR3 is TGTGCCAGCATACCGGGACTAGCTGATAAAATAAGCTCCTACGAGCAGTACTTC. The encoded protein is CASIPGLADKISSYEQYF. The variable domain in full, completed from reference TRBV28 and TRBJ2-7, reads DVKVTQSSRYLVKRTGEKVFLECVQDMDHENMFWYRQDPGLGLRLIYFSYDVKMKEKGDIPEGYSVSREKKERFSLILESASTNQTSMYLCASIPGLADKISSYEQYFGPGTRLTVT.

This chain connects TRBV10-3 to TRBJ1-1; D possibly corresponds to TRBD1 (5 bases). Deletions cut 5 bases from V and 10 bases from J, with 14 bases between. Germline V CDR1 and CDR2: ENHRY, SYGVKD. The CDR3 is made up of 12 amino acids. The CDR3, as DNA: TGTGCCATCAGTTGGACAAGGGGAGGAGCTTTCTTT. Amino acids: CAISWTRGGAFF.

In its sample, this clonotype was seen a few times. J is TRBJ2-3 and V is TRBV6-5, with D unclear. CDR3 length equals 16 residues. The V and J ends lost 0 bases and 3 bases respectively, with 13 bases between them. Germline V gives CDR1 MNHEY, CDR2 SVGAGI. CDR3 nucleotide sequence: TGTGCCAGCAGTTACTCGTCCGCTTTTAGTACAGATACGCAGTATTTT. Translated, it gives CASSYSSAFSTDTQYF.